This T cell receptor beta chain stems from a study of post-analysis software for immune sequencing data. Study conclusions and caveats: In patients, TRBV5-6, TRBV5-1 and TRBV20-1 belonged to roughly 5 TRBV segments found more frequently than in controls. Patients with multiple sclerosis recorded significantly lower normalized Chao1 diversity than controls, the study found.

Germline V gene sequence: CDR1 MNHEY, CDR2 SVGAGI. V lost 6 bases to trimming and J lost 6 bases; unmatched junction nucleotides: 5. The CDR3 loop spans 12 amino acids. Unique molecular identifiers were carried by the TCR beta cDNA libraries. TCRdb called the PCR reads again in MiXCR, with one record for every CDR3 protein. The sample carries under 900,000 distinct CDR3 sequences, roughly half recorded once. This clonotype was counted between two and nine times. Antigen specificity is unknown. The TCR was taken from a girl aged 10 to 17 with multiple sclerosis. The sample taken for sequencing was blood. This sequence joins TRBV6-5 and TRBJ2-7; TRBD1 matches 7 bases. CDR3: CASRQGKGEQYF. CDR3 in DNA: TGTGCCAGCAGACAGGGGAAGGGCGAGCAGTACTTC.